The 10 T cell receptor beta chains listed next were all sequenced from one sample in a study of human T cells and chemical hapten exposure. TCRdb recomputed calls from the RACE reads with MiXCR, one row per CDR3 protein. The sample yields around 380,000 distinct CDR3 sequences, around 5% seen once. The time point here: patch test 1, 2 weeks after DPC sensitization. Treatment specified: therapeutic diphenylcyclopropenone sensitization with weekly scalp DPC. The material sequenced was whole blood, taken in connection with sensitization to the hapten diphenylcyclopropenone (DPC). The receptors shown here come from a woman aged 50 to 60 with alopecia areata. Some clones in this sample may be carry-over from other donors' samples.

This clonotype was seen at least ten times. The rearrangement uses TRBV27 and TRBJ2-7; perhaps TRBD1 as D (6 bases). V lost 5 bases and J lost 4, with 15 bases in between. Germline assignment: CDR1 MNHEY and CDR2 SMNVEV (reference sequence). CDR3 size: 14 residues. The CDR3 nucleotides read TGTGCCAGCAGTACTAAACAGGGAAGTTACGAGCAGTACTTC. Protein: CASSTKQGSYEQYF.

This chain links TRBV9 with TRBJ2-5; D might be TRBD2 (6 bases). The V and J ends lost 0 bases and 1 base respectively, with 16 bases between them. CDR3 length equals 17 residues. The germline V gene has CDR1 SGDLS and CDR2 YYNGEE. The CDR3 bases are TGTGCCAGCAGCGTAGGTTTGGCGGGGCAATTCCAAGAGACCCAGTACTTC. It is translated as CASSVGLAGQFQETQYF.

The J gene is TRBJ2-2, the V gene TRBV12-5; TRBD1 agrees at 8 bases. Germline V CDR1 and CDR2: LGHNT, FRNRAP. Trimming cost V 7 bases and J 7 bases; bases outside gene matches: 8. The CDR3 spans 14 residues. For the CDR3, the DNA is TGTGCTAGTGTCGCGGACAGGGTCCGCGGGGAGCTGTTTTTT. Protein product: CASVADRVRGELFF.

The chain combines TRBV20-1 with TRBJ2-3; 10 bases fit TRBD2. The CDR3 covers 13 residues. Germline CDR1 and CDR2: DFQATT and SNEGSKA (reference sequence). The trim removed 7 bases at V and 4 bases at J, leaving 5 bases unmatched. The CDR3 is CSESGRAADTQYF. The CDR3 DNA sequence: TGCAGTGAGAGCGGGAGGGCCGCAGATACGCAGTATTTT.

The rearrangement links TRBV6-1 to TRBJ1-6; a possible D gene is TRBD1 (5 bases). The CDR3 consists of 14 residues. Between the trimmed V and J ends, which lost 4 bases and 9 bases, there was a span of 13 bases. Germline V lookup: CDR1 MNHNS, CDR2 SASEGT. The DNA for the CDR3 is TGTGCCAGCAGTGGCTGGCAGGGTAGTTCACCCCTCCACTTT. This gives the protein CASSGWQGSSPLHF.

A few counts support this clonotype. The gene calls are TRBV6-6 and TRBJ1-2, with a tentative D call TRBD1 (6 bases). V was trimmed by 6 bases and J by 8 bases, leaving 19 bases between them. The CDR3 consists of 14 residues. The germline V gene has CDR1 MNHNY and CDR2 SVGAGI (reference sequence). The CDR3 bases are TGTGCCAGCAGCCCCGCTGACAGGCCCTACGGCTACACCTTC. Translated, it gives CASSPADRPYGYTF.

In this sample, this clonotype turned up many times. The chain's CDR3 is CASSPEPGGNQPQHF. In nucleotides, the CDR3 is TGCGCCAGCAGCCCAGAGCCGGGGGGCAATCAGCCCCAGCATTTT. This rearrangement joins TRBV5-1 to TRBJ1-5; tentatively, D is TRBD1 (5 bases). CDR3 length equals 15 residues. The V gene's germline CDR1 is SGHRS and CDR2 YFSETQ. Trimming stripped 4 bases from V and 2 bases from J, with 13 bases between. The full variable domain, with the rest looked up from reference TRBV5-1 and TRBJ1-5, is KAGVTQTPRYLIKTRGQQVTLSCSPISGHRSVSWYQQTPGQGLQFLFEYFSETQRNKGNFPGRFSGRQFSNSRSEMNVSTLELGDSALYLCASSPEPGGNQPQHFGDGTRLSIL.

This clonotype was observed at least ten times. V gene TRBV27 combines with J gene TRBJ1-5; no definite D call. The length of the CDR3 is 15 residues. Germline V gene data show CDR1 as MNHEY and CDR2 as SMNVEV (reference sequence). Trimming cost V 4 bases and J 0 bases, with 10 bases left between them. The CDR3: CASSSFAGSNQPQHF. CDR3 coding DNA: TGTGCCAGCAGTTCATTTGCTGGTAGCAATCAGCCCCAGCATTTT.

The table lists this clonotype with a few counts. The V gene is TRBV20-1, the J gene TRBJ2-7, with a possible D match to TRBD2 (5 bases). The CDR3 is 15 amino acids. V lost 0 bases and J lost 1, with 13 bases in between. Germline lookup yields CDR1 DFQATT and CDR2 SNEGSKA (reference sequence). CDR3 nucleotides: TGCAGTGCTAGAGATTTCAGCGGCCTATCCTACGAGCAGTACTTC. This translates into CSARDFSGLSYEQYF.

This rearrangement joins TRBV2 to TRBJ2-1, with 7 bases identical to TRBD1. V trimming: 6 bases; J trimming: 3 bases; junction bases outside the gene matches: 5. The CDR3 is 14 residues long. The germline V gene encodes CDR1 SNHLY and CDR2 FYNNEI. The chain's CDR3 is CASRPRDSYNEQFF. Written as DNA, the CDR3 is TGTGCCAGCAGGCCCCGGGACAGCTACAATGAGCAGTTCTTC.